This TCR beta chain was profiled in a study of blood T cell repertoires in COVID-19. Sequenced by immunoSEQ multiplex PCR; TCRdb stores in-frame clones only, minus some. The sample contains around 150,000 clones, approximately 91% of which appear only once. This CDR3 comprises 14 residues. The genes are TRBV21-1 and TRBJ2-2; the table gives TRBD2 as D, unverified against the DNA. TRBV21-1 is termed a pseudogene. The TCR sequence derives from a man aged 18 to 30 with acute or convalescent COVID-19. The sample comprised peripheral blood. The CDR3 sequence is CASSNYGSAGELFF. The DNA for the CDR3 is TGTGCCAGCAGCAACTACGGGTCCGCCGGGGAGCTGTTTTTT.